This is a list of T cell receptor beta chains from one sample in a study of graft-versus-host responses after intestinal transplantation. Their antigens are not known. Here immunoSEQ multiplex PCR was the method, and the copy in TCRdb shows in-frame clones only, minus some. Here the sample spans roughly 120,000 clones, about 92% being singletons. The sample consisted of unstimulated CD4+ T cells sorted from spleen or lymph node cells, taken before transplant. These receptors originate from a human donor who was the organ donor for an intestinal transplant. Both conserved end residues are part of each CDR3. Each record gives: D gene, J gene, V gene, CDR3 DNA, CDR3 protein. The D gene is left open where the match is weak.

. | TRBJ1-1 | TRBV30 | TGTGCCTGGAGTGTACGTTTCCGAGGGAACACTGAAGCTTTCTTT | CAWSVRFRGNTEAFF
. | TRBJ2-1 | TRBV19 | TGTGCCAGTAGTATGGTGGGGAGGCTGACTAACAATGAGCAGTTCTTC | CASSMVGRLTNNEQFF
. | TRBJ2-7 | TRBV6-1 | TGTGCCAGCAGCCAGGGACACACCTACGAGCAGTACTTC | CASSQGHTYEQYF
. | TRBJ2-2 | TRBV7-3 | TGTGCCAGCAGCCCGGGTACCTTAAGGGTCGGATCGAACACCGGGGAGCTGTTTTTT | CASSPGTLRVGSNTGELFF
. | TRBJ1-1 | TRBV5-1 | TGCGCCAGCAGCTTCACTCAAGGGCAGAACACTGAAGCTTTCTTT | CASSFTQGQNTEAFF
. | TRBJ1-2 | TRBV6-5 | TGTGCCAGCAGTGGGGCAGGCTCCCACTATGGCTACACCTTC | CASSGAGSHYGYTF
. | TRBJ1-2 | TRBV4-2 | TGTGCCAGCAGCCAAGACCTAGCGGACAGTGTGTATGGCTACACCTTC | CASSQDLADSVYGYTF
. | TRBJ1-1 | TRBV27 | TGTGCCAGCAGTTTAACTGAAGCTTTCTTT | CASSLTEAFF
. | TRBJ1-2 | TRBV19 | TGTGCCAGTAGTCCTCTGGACGGCTGGTTGGGTGGCTACACCTTC | CASSPLDGWLGGYTF
. | TRBJ1-3 | TRBV28 | TGTGCCAGCAGTCCCCCGAAGTCTGGAAACACCATATATTTT | CASSPPKSGNTIYF
TRBD1 | TRBJ2-7 | TRBV28 | TGTGCCAGCAGTTCAACAGGGGTAGGTGGGAACTACGAGCAGTACTTC | CASSSTGVGGNYEQYF
TRBD1 | TRBJ2-1 | TRBV10-3 | TGTGCCATCAGTGGGGGGACAGACAGGGAGCAGTTCTTC | CAISGGTDREQFF
. | TRBJ2-5 | TRBV2 | TGTGCCAGCAGAGAACAGGGTCCTGGGGAGACCCAGTACTTC | CASREQGPGETQYF
. | TRBJ2-2 | TRBV9 | TGTGCCAGCAGCGTCCGCGGTAACACCGGGGAGCTGTTTTTT | CASSVRGNTGELFF